Presented here are 23 T cell receptor beta chains from one specimen sequenced in a study of breast tumors, draining lymph nodes, adjacent tissues. MiXCR, run by TCRdb on the multiplex PCR reads, gives a single entry per CDR3 protein. The sample consists of about 130,000 distinct CDR3 sequences, approximately 20% of them appearing once. The lymph nodes were axillary draining lymph nodes from breast cancer patients. Sequenced material: axillary lymph node tissue. These receptors all come from a female donor with breast cancer. Some clones in this sample may be carry-over from other donors' samples.

This clonotype has at least ten counts. The chain couples TRBV6-5 to TRBJ2-7; D perhaps matches TRBD2 (7 bases). The CDR3 is 13 amino acids. Trimming took off 2 bases at V and 5 bases at J, with 10 bases between the two ends. Germline values: CDR1 MNHEY, CDR2 SVGAGI. CDR3 protein: CASSYRGGDEQYF. As DNA, the CDR3 is TGTGCCAGCAGTTACCGAGGGGGGGACGAGCAGTACTTC.

This clonotype was seen at least ten times. V gene TRBV6-5 combines with J gene TRBJ1-3; 11 nucleotides agree with TRBD1. The CDR3 is made up of 14 amino acids. Germline CDR1 reads MNHEY; CDR2 reads SVGAGI. Trimming at V came to 5 bases and at J to 7 bases, leaving 4 bases not matched to a gene. The CDR3 loop reads CASSQGQGANTIYF. The CDR3 nucleotides are TGTGCCAGCAGTCAAGGACAGGGGGCCAACACCATATATTTT.

On this clonotype itself: A read error may explain this, as a much larger clone is one base away. The gene calls are TRBV5-4 and TRBJ1-2, with TRBD1 as a possible D gene (6 bases). Trimming removed 2 bases from V and 6 bases from J, with 8 bases in between. Germline V gene lookup returns CDR1 SGHNT and CDR2 YYREEE (reference sequence). The CDR3 extends over 12 amino acids. CDR3 DNA: TGTGCCAGCAGCTTACAGGGCGATGGCTACACCTTC. Translating it yields CASSLQGDGYTF.

This clonotype was detected many times. This chain links TRBV7-3 with TRBJ2-3; a possible D gene is TRBD2 (5 bases). CDR1 is SGHTA, CDR2 FQGTGA, per germline. The V end lost 3 bases, the J end lost 4 bases, and 11 bases lay between the germline ends. This CDR3 region has 14 residues. The CDR3 sequence: CASSLMRAPDTQYF. CDR3 bases: TGTGCCAGCAGCTTGATGAGGGCCCCAGATACGCAGTATTTT.

This clonotype was counted at least ten times. The rearrangement links TRBV20-1 to TRBJ1-4, with D unclear. Germline V lookup: CDR1 DFQATT, CDR2 SNEGSKA (reference sequence). The length of the CDR3 is 9 residues. The V end was cut by 3 bases, the J end by 11 bases, with 4 bases between. The CDR3 reads CSARGKLFF. CDR3 DNA sequence: TGCAGTGCTAGGGGGAAACTGTTTTTT.

In this sample, this clonotype turned up many times. CDR3 DNA sequence: TGTGCCTTCCCTAGGGGGACAAAAGACAACTACGAGCAGTACTTC. The encoded protein is CAFPRGTKDNYEQYF. The genes are TRBV19 and TRBJ2-7; TRBD1 might be the D (6 bases). Germline V gene lookup returns CDR1 LNHDA and CDR2 SQIVND (reference sequence). The germline V and J ends were trimmed by 11 bases and 3 bases, with 23 bases remaining between them. The CDR3 extends over 15 amino acids.

The chain is built from TRBV5-4 and TRBJ1-3, with D possibly being TRBD1 (6 bases). Germline V gives CDR1 SGHNT, CDR2 YYREEE (reference sequence). Trimming cost V 0 bases and J 3 bases, with 10 bases left between them. The CDR3 covers 15 residues. In DNA form, the CDR3 reads TGTGCCAGCAGCTTGGTAGGGGGAAATGGAAACACCATATATTTT. Its protein is CASSLVGGNGNTIYF.

The rearrangement links TRBV20-1 to TRBJ2-7; 9 bases line up with TRBD2. Trimming at V came to 1 base and at J to 1 base, leaving 8 bases not matched to a gene. Germline V lookup: CDR1 DFQATT, CDR2 SNEGSKA (reference sequence). The CDR3 sequence is 16 residues long. CDR3 coding DNA: TGCAGTGCTAGAGTGGCCGCGGGGGGGTATTCCTACGAGCAGTACTTC. This translates into CSARVAAGGYSYEQYF.

The sample holds a few counts of this clonotype. The gene calls are TRBV29-1 and TRBJ1-5, with D unresolved. V was pared by 7 bases and J by 7 bases, with 17 bases between. This CDR3 has 13 residues. Germline lookup yields CDR1 SQVTM and CDR2 ANQGSEA. DNA for the CDR3: TGCAGCGCTGGATCGGGGATTAGGCAGCCCCAGCATTTT. It codes for CSAGSGIRQPQHF.

About this clonotype itself: A much larger clone lies a single base off, so this may be a read error. The chain couples TRBV20-1 to TRBJ1-5; TRBD1 might be the D (6 bases). Trimming pared 1 base from V and 0 bases from J, leaving 16 bases between. Germline V gene sequence: CDR1 DFQATT, CDR2 SNEGSKA (reference sequence). The CDR3 loop spans 17 amino acids. CDR3 region: CSARVPQTGYSNQPQHF. The CDR3 DNA sequence: TGCAGTGCTAGAGTTCCTCAGACAGGATATAGCAATCAGCCCCAGCATTTT.

This clonotype was seen ten or more times. The chain carries TRBV13 and TRBJ1-4; no clear D gene. Germline CDR1 PRHDT, CDR2 FYEKMQ (reference sequence). Between the trimmed V and J ends, which lost 0 bases and 7 bases, there was a span of 18 bases. The length of the CDR3 is 17 residues. The DNA of the CDR3 is TGTGCCAGCAGCTTAGGAGGAGTACGAAGGCGGGTTGAAAAACTGTTTTTT. Residues: CASSLGGVRRRVEKLFF.

The chain uses TRBV7-3 and TRBJ1-1; no reliable D call. This CDR3 has 13 amino acids. Trimming shortened V by 2 bases and J by 0 bases, and 4 bases separated the two germline ends. CDR1 SGHTA and CDR2 FQGTGA come from the germline V gene. CDR3 protein: CASSLVLNTEAFF. As DNA, the CDR3 is TGTGCCAGCAGCTTAGTACTGAACACTGAAGCTTTCTTT.

There are many counts of this clonotype. This sequence joins TRBV20-1 and TRBJ2-1; 8 bases agree with TRBD2. Trimming took 3 bases from V and 6 from J; bases not matched to a gene: 7. Germline V gene sequence: CDR1 DFQATT, CDR2 SNEGSKA (reference sequence). The CDR3 runs 14 residues. The CDR3, as DNA: TGCAGTGCTAGTAACGGGAGGGCCATCAATGAGCAGTTCTTC. Translation: CSASNGRAINEQFF.

This clonotype was observed at least ten times. The V call is TRBV6-1, the J call TRBJ2-7; 12 bases are shared with TRBD2. CDR1 is MNHNS, CDR2 SASEGT, per germline. V was pared by 6 bases and J by 1 base, with 4 bases of the junction left unmatched. The CDR3 runs 15 residues. The DNA for the CDR3 is TGTGCCAGCAGCAAGACTAGCGGGGGTTCCTACGAGCAGTACTTC. Translating gives CASSKTSGGSYEQYF.

This clonotype was observed a handful of times. This clone may be a read error of a much larger clone one base away. The chain combines TRBV12-5 with TRBJ2-5, with a possible D match to TRBD2 (6 bases). The germline CDR1 and CDR2 sequences are LGHNT and FRNRAP. The length of the CDR3 is 13 residues. V was pared by 6 bases and J by 4 bases, with 12 bases between. CDR3 protein: CASGRGRAETQYF. The CDR3 region has the DNA TGTGCTAGTGGGCGGGGCAGGGCAGAGACCCAGTACTTC.

This clonotype turned up a few times. V usage is TRBV28 and J usage is TRBJ2-3, with a possible D match to TRBD1 (5 bases). V was pared by 8 bases and J by 7 bases, with 22 bases between. This CDR3 region has 15 residues. Germline V lookup: CDR1 MDHEN, CDR2 SYDVKM. The CDR3 here is CASYKWGPRVYTQYF. The CDR3, as DNA: TGTGCCAGCTACAAATGGGGTCCCAGGGTGTATACGCAGTATTTT. The full variable domain, with the rest looked up from reference TRBV28 and TRBJ2-3, is DVKVTQSSRYLVKRTGEKVFLECVQDMDHENMFWYRQDPGLGLRLIYFSYDVKMKEKGDIPEGYSVSREKKERFSLILESASTNQTSMYLCASYKWGPRVYTQYFGPGTRLTVL.

This clonotype was detected ten times or more. CDR3 nucleotide sequence: TGCAGTGCGCCCGCGCCAGGGCGTTTTGATTCACCCCTCCACTTT. The encoded protein is CSAPAPGRFDSPLHF. The chain combines TRBV20-1 with TRBJ1-6; possibly TRBD1 for D (5 bases). Looked up from germline, CDR1 is DFQATT and CDR2 is SNEGSKA (reference sequence). The CDR3 is made up of 15 amino acids. Trimming took off 6 bases at V and 8 bases at J, with 20 bases between the two ends.

This clonotype was detected a few times. V and J are TRBV28 and TRBJ1-4; TRBD1 is a possible D gene (5 bases). Germline CDR1 MDHEN, CDR2 SYDVKM. V was pared by 7 bases and J by 4 bases, with 19 bases between. The CDR3 runs 16 residues. The CDR3 is CASTPSWGSGNEKLFF. For the CDR3, the DNA is TGTGCCAGCACTCCCTCGTGGGGGAGCGGTAATGAAAAACTGTTTTTT.

This clonotype was counted at least ten times. The rearrangement uses TRBV6-7 and TRBJ1-2, with D maybe TRBD1 (6 bases). TRBV6-7 is noted as an ORF with a role that remains uncertain. V dropped 6 bases and J dropped 8 bases, with 19 bases sitting between them. This CDR3 is 14 amino acids long. The CDR3 region is CASSSDSPPGGYTF. The CDR3 nucleotides read TGTGCCAGCAGCTCGGACAGCCCACCAGGCGGCTACACCTTC.

This clonotype was seen many times. This sequence joins TRBV6-5 and TRBJ2-1; 8 nucleotides agree with TRBD2. V lost 4 bases, J lost 4 bases, and 6 bases stayed unmatched. CDR1 is MNHEY and CDR2 is SVGAGI in the germline V gene. This CDR3 is 15 amino acids long. Written as DNA, the CDR3 is TGTGCCAGCAGTTTTAGGCGGGGGGTATACAATGAGCAGTTCTTC. Amino acids: CASSFRRGVYNEQFF.

This clonotype has at least ten counts. The chain is built from TRBV7-2 and TRBJ2-3, with D maybe TRBD1 (6 bases). The V end lost 2 bases, the J end lost 2 bases, and 14 bases lay between the germline ends. The CDR3 loop spans 16 amino acids. Germline CDR1 is SGHTA and CDR2 is FQGNSA. CDR3 protein: CASSLRGGGATDTQYF. The CDR3 bases are TGTGCCAGCAGCTTACGAGGGGGTGGAGCCACAGATACGCAGTATTTT.

This clonotype has a count of ten or more. The chain combines TRBV20-1 with TRBJ2-1; D uncertain. The CDR3 loop spans 12 amino acids. Germline assignment: CDR1 DFQATT and CDR2 SNEGSKA (reference sequence). Trimming cost V 0 bases and J 8 bases, with 8 bases left between them. The DNA for the CDR3 is TGCAGTGCTAGAGATGAGACGTATGAGCAGTTCTTC. Protein sequence: CSARDETYEQFF.

There are many counts of this clonotype. The V call is TRBV2, the J call TRBJ2-7; 11 nucleotides align to TRBD2. CDR1 and CDR2 from the germline V gene are SNHLY and FYNNEI. J gave up 3 bases and V 2 bases, and 9 bases lay outside the gene matches. CDR3 length: 17 residues. The CDR3 DNA reads TGTGCCAGCAGTGAAAGACTAGCGGGGAACCTTTACTACGAGCAGTACTTC. It codes for CASSERLAGNLYYEQYF.